The subject of this entry is one T cell receptor beta chain. Its antigen remains unidentified. This sample stems from a study of cytomegalovirus exposure and HLA in healthy donors. Study-wide points: Later analysis showed most CMV-associated TCR beta chains appearing HLA-restricted. Roughly uniform depth of sequencing across donors was assumed in presence/absence analyses. TRBV6-2, TRBV6-3 and some other V segments were excluded as indistinguishable.

J lost 3 bases, V lost 0 bases, and 1 base had no gene match. The germline CDR1 and CDR2 sequences are MRHNA and SNTAGT. The CDR3 sequence is 16 residues long. A multiplex PCR was run with 60 Vbeta primers and 13 Jbeta primers. Here immunoSEQ multiplex PCR was the method, and the copy in TCRdb shows in-frame clones only, minus some. The sample includes about 75,000 clones, roughly 86% of them seen just once. This chain connects TRBV6-4 to TRBJ2-1; 11 positions match TRBD1. What was sequenced was PBMCs. The TCR originated in a man aged 18 to 30 in good health and CMV-seronegative. The CDR3 DNA sequence: TGTGCCAGCAGTGACTCCGGGACAGGGGGCTACAATGAGCAGTTCTTC. Translation: CASSDSGTGGYNEQFF.